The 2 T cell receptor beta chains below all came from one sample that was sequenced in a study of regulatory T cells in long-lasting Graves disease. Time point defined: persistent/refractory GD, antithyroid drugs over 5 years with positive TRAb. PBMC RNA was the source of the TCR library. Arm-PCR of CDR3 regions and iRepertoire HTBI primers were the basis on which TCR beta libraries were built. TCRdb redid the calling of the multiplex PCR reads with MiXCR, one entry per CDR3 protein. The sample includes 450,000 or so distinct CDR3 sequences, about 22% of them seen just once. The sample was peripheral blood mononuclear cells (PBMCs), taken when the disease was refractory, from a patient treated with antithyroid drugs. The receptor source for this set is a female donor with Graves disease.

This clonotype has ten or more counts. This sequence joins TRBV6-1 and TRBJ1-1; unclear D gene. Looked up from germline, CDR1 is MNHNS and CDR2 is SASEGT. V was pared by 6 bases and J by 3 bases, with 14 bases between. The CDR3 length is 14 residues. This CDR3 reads CASSRRASDTEAFF. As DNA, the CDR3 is TGTGCCAGCAGCCGACGCGCAAGTGACACTGAAGCTTTCTTT.

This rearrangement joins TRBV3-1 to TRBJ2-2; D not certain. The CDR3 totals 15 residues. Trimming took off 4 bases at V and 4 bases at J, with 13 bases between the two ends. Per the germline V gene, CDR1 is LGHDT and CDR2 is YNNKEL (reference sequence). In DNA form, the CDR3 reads TGTGCCAGCAGCCCTCTTACTGGAACCACCGGGGAGCTGTTTTTT. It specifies CASSPLTGTTGELFF.